This T cell receptor (beta chain) was recorded in a study of shared clonotypes between healthy human individuals. CD45RO-negative, CCR7-positively selected cells formed the naive CD8 fraction, excluding terminally differentiated effector memory CD45RA+ cells. Study results and caveats: Compared with clonotypes that all four donors shared, non-shared clonotypes had lower generation probabilities. Large depth notwithstanding, sorted-subset sequencing proved incomplete by rarefaction.

This clone was observed a single time. Its antigen is currently unknown. This CDR3 contains 15 residues. Losses at the gene ends were 1 base for V and 5 bases for J; bases not matched to a gene: 7. The V gene's germline CDR1 is SEHNR and CDR2 FQNEAQ (reference sequence). Sequenced by immunoSEQ multiplex PCR; TCRdb stores in-frame clones only, minus some. Among some 2 million clones listed, 85% to 95% were seen once. Material: naive CD8+ T cells sorted from blood. The chain links TRBV7-9 to TRBJ2-7; TRBD2 agrees at 8 bases. The clonotype was recovered from a man aged 18 to 30 in good health. The CDR3 region is CASSLVSGGPDEQYF. Here the CDR3 DNA reads TGTGCCAGCAGCTTAGTATCGGGAGGGCCAGACGAGCAGTACTTC.